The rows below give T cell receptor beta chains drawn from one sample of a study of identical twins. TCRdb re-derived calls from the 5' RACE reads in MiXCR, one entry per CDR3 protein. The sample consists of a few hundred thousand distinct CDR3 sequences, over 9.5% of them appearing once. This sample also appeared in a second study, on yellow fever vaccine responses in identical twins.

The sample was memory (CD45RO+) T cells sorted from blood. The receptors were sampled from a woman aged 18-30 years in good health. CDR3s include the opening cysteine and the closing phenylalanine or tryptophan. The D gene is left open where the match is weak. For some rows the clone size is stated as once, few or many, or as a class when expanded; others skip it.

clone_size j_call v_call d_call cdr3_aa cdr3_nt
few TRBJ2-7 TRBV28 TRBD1 CASGTATLGGYEQYF TGTGCCAGCGGGACAGCAACATTAGGAGGCTACGAGCAGTACTTC
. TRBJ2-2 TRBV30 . CAWSGVKGTVGTGELFF TGTGCCTGGAGTGGCGTCAAAGGGACCGTAGGCACCGGGGAGCTGTTTTTT
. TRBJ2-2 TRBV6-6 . CASSYSGVGELFF TGTGCCAGCAGTTACTCGGGGGTCGGGGAGCTGTTTTTT
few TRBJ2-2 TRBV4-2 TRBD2 CASSQIAGGPSTGELFF TGTGCCAGCAGCCAAATAGCGGGGGGGCCGAGTACCGGGGAGCTGTTTTTT
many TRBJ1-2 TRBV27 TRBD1 CASSSARGHGYTF TGTGCCAGCAGTTCCGCCAGGGGGCATGGCTACACCTTC
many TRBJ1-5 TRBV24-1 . CATSDPPGRNSNQPQHF TGTGCCACCAGTGACCCACCGGGACGGAATAGCAATCAGCCCCAGCATTTT
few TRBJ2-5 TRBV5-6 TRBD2 CASSSLGLAGDSETQYF TGTGCCAGCAGCTCATTGGGACTAGCGGGGGACTCGGAGACCCAGTACTTC
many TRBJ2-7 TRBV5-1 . CASSFKHEQYF TGCGCCAGCAGCTTTAAGCACGAGCAGTACTTC
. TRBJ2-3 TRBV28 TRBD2 CASSSNLAGGWSDTQYF TGTGCCAGCAGTTCGAATTTGGCGGGAGGGTGGTCAGATACGCAGTATTTT
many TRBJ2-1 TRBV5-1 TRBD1 CASSLEGANNEQFF TGCGCCAGCAGCTTGGAGGGGGCCAACAATGAGCAGTTCTTC
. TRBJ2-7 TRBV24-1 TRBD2 CATSLLAGSYEQYF TGTGCCACCAGTTTACTAGCGGGGAGCTACGAGCAGTACTTC
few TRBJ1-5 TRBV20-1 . CSARDGVRQDSNQPQHF TGCAGTGCTAGAGATGGGGTGAGACAGGATAGCAATCAGCCCCAGCATTTT
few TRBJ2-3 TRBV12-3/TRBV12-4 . CASSFAGRETDTQYF TGTGCCAGCAGTTTTGCGGGCAGGGAGACAGATACGCAGTATTTT
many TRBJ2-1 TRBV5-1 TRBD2 CASSLGGEGFNEQFF TGCGCCAGCAGCTTGGGAGGGGAGGGGTTCAATGAGCAGTTCTTC
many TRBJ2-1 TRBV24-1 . CATEAGGLSNEQFF TGTGCCACCGAGGCTGGGGGGCTTAGCAATGAGCAGTTCTTC
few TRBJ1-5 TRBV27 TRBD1 CASSARRGFQPQHF TGTGCCAGCAGTGCCCGCAGGGGGTTTCAGCCCCAGCATTTT
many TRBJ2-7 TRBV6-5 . CASGQTGGGQYF TGTGCCAGCGGTCAGACGGGCGGTGGGCAGTACTTC
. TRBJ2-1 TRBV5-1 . CASSHRDSDEQFF TGCGCCAGCAGCCATCGGGACTCCGATGAGCAGTTCTTC
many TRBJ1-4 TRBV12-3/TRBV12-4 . CASSLDTGTLNEKLFF TGTGCCAGCAGTTTAGATACAGGGACTTTAAATGAAAAACTGTTTTTT
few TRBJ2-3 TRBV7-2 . CASSSSGTTDTQYF TGTGCCAGCAGCTCCTCGGGGACCACAGATACGCAGTATTTT
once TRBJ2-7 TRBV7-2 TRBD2 CASSLAGGGAYEQYF TGTGCCAGCAGCCTCGCGGGGGGCGGGGCCTACGAGCAGTACTTC
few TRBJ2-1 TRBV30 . CAWSRDHPGEQFF TGTGCCTGGAGTAGGGATCACCCAGGCGAGCAGTTCTTC
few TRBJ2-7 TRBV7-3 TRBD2 CASSLIAGGGEQYF TGTGCCAGCAGCTTAATTGCGGGGGGTGGTGAGCAGTACTTC
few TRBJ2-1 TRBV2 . CASSVWQGLYNEQFF TGTGCCAGCAGTGTGTGGCAGGGCCTATACAATGAGCAGTTCTTC
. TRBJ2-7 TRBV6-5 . CASSYGLRQYF TGTGCCAGCAGTTATGGACTCAGGCAGTACTTC
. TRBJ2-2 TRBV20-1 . CSARDQKGSPDTGELFF TGCAGTGCTAGAGACCAAAAGGGGTCACCCGACACCGGGGAGCTGTTTTTT
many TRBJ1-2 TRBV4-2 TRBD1 CASSQDRWGQDYGYTF TGTGCCAGCAGCCAAGATCGGTGGGGACAGGACTATGGCTACACCTTC
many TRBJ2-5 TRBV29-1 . CSVAGYQETQYF TGCAGCGTGGCAGGTTACCAAGAGACCCAGTACTTC
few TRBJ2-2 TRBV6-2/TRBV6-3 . CASSYRPVGGPITGELFF TGTGCCAGCAGTTACCGCCCTGTTGGAGGACCAATCACCGGGGAGCTGTTTTTT
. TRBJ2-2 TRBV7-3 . CASSPGRDTGELFF TGTGCCAGCAGCCCGGGACGGGACACCGGGGAGCTGTTTTTT
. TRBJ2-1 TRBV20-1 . CSARTLGGGRLGGSYNEQFF TGCAGTGCTAGAACTCTCGGGGGAGGCCGACTAGGGGGCTCCTACAATGAGCAGTTCTTC
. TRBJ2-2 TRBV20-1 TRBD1 CSAGRTGANTGELFF TGCAGTGCTGGAAGGACAGGGGCGAACACCGGGGAGCTGTTTTTT
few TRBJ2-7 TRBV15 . CATSRDQGATYEQYF TGTGCCACCAGCAGAGATCAGGGCGCCACCTACGAGCAGTACTTC